One and the same sample provided the 13 T cell receptor beta chains below, sequenced in a study of vaccination and CD4 T cells after COVID-19. No antigens are known for them. Researchers used the Oncomine TCR Beta short-read assay to sequence DNA from cultured CD4+ T cells. Using its own MiXCR run on the PCR reads, TCRdb lists one record per CDR3 protein. This sample has under 25,000 distinct CDR3 sequences, with about 59% found just once. The treatment: approximately nine-day PBMC culture with coronavirus spike peptide pools or control peptides (ViraFEST assay). The sample consisted of CD4+ T cells from blood, cultured in vitro. Receptor source: a human donor who had recovered from COVID-19.

CDR3 region: CASSFLAGALRGPLRDEQFF. CDR3 coding DNA: TGTGCCAGCAGCTTTCTCGCAGGGGCCCTAAGGGGCCCTCTACGCGATGAGCAGTTCTTC. The genes are TRBV5-8 and TRBJ2-1; a weak D match, TRBD1 (6 bases). V was shortened by 2 bases and J by 8 bases, with 32 bases between the two germline ends. The CDR3 loop spans 20 amino acids. Per the germline V gene, CDR1 is SGHTS and CDR2 is YDEGEE.

This sequence joins TRBV7-2 and TRBJ1-1; no firm D call. Germline V gene data show CDR1 as SGHTA and CDR2 as FQGNSA. The length of the CDR3 is 13 residues. Trimming stripped 2 bases from V and 11 bases from J, with 15 bases between. Written as DNA, the CDR3 is TGTGCCAGCAGCTTAAAGAGTACGGTAGTGGCTTTCTTT. Translating it yields CASSLKSTVVAFF.

The chain combines TRBV6-2 or TRBV6-3 with TRBJ1-4; D is ambiguous. Germline loops: CDR1 MNHEY, CDR2 SVGEGT. The ends were cut back, 5 bases at V and 0 bases at J, with 13 bases in the middle. This CDR3 comprises 16 residues. The CDR3 region is CASSTPSGATNEKLFF. As DNA, the CDR3 is TGTGCCAGCAGTACGCCTAGTGGGGCAACTAATGAAAAACTGTTTTTT.

The rearrangement links TRBV19 to TRBJ1-5, with TRBD1 as a possible D gene (6 bases). This CDR3 has 15 amino acids. The V gene's germline CDR1 is LNHDA and CDR2 SQIVND (reference sequence). The V end lost 6 bases, the J end lost 9 bases, and 21 bases lay between the germline ends. CDR3 DNA: TGTGCCAGTAGCCCAGGGCCCACAGGGTTGGGGCCCCAGCATTTT. It encodes CASSPGPTGLGPQHF.

The chain combines TRBV20-1 with TRBJ2-1; 11 positions match TRBD2. CDR3 length equals 18 residues. The V gene's germline CDR1 is DFQATT and CDR2 SNEGSKA (reference sequence). The V and J ends lost 5 bases and 0 bases, in that order; junction bases with no gene match: 12. CDR3 region: CSAHLGLAGASSYNEQFF. The DNA for the CDR3 is TGCAGTGCTCACCTAGGACTAGCGGGTGCTAGCTCCTACAATGAGCAGTTCTTC.

The rearrangement links TRBV6-5 to TRBJ2-7; a possible D gene is TRBD2 (7 bases). The CDR3 consists of 17 residues. Trimming shortened V by 1 base and J by 6 bases, and 22 bases separated the two germline ends. Germline CDR1 is MNHEY and CDR2 is SVGAGI. The CDR3: CASSYWGRGGPTVEQYF. In DNA, the CDR3 is TGTGCCAGCAGTTACTGGGGCCGCGGGGGCCCAACGGTCGAGCAGTACTTC.

V and J are TRBV7-9 and TRBJ2-2, with 7 bases aligning to TRBD1. Trimming removed 1 base from V and 7 bases from J; junction bases left unmatched: 3. Germline lookup yields CDR1 SEHNR and CDR2 FQNEAQ (reference sequence). CDR3 size: 14 residues. In DNA, the CDR3 is TGTGCCAGCAGCTTAGGACAGGGAAGCGGGGAGCTGTTTTTT. Protein sequence: CASSLGQGSGELFF.

The rearrangement joins TRBV12-3 or TRBV12-4 to TRBJ2-1; TRBD2 might be the D (6 bases). This CDR3 is 13 amino acids long. V was trimmed by 8 bases and J by 8 bases, leaving 16 bases between them. The CDR3 sequence is CASVPTRLDEQFF. The CDR3 bases are TGTGCCAGCGTCCCGACTAGATTGGATGAGCAGTTCTTC.

The V call is TRBV19, the J call TRBJ1-5, with 7 bases aligning to TRBD1. V lost 5 bases and J lost 7; bases outside the gene matches: 5. Germline V gives CDR1 LNHDA, CDR2 SQIVND (reference sequence). There are 13 residues in the CDR3. Here the CDR3 reads CASSEGAGQPQHF. The DNA for the CDR3 is TGTGCCAGTAGTGAGGGGGCTGGGCAGCCCCAGCATTTT.

V and J are TRBV6-1 and TRBJ1-3, with unresolved D. The V and J ends lost 6 bases and 1 base respectively, with 16 bases between them. The CDR3 is made up of 16 amino acids. CDR1 and CDR2 from the germline V gene are MNHNS and SASEGT. The CDR3 reads CASSTTPNKSGNTIYF. The CDR3 DNA reads TGTGCCAGCAGCACGACCCCAAACAAGTCTGGAAACACCATATATTTT.

The chain couples TRBV7-9 to TRBJ2-5; D uncertain. V dropped 6 bases and J dropped 7 bases, with 12 bases sitting between them. This CDR3 spans 12 amino acids. Germline assignment: CDR1 SEHNR and CDR2 FQNEAQ (reference sequence). CDR3 protein: CASRREVGTQYF. CDR3 nucleotide sequence: TGTGCCAGCAGGCGAGAGGTTGGGACCCAGTACTTC. The variable domain in full, completed from reference TRBV7-9 and TRBJ2-5, reads DTGVSQNPRHKITKRGQNVTFRCDPISEHNRLYWYRQTLGQGPEFLTYFQNEAQLEKSRLLSDRFSAERPKGSFSTLEIQRTEQGDSAMYLCASRREVGTQYFGPGTRLLVL.

The V call is TRBV25-1, the J call TRBJ2-7, with TRBD1 as a possible D gene (6 bases). V was shortened by 6 bases and J by 1 base, with 10 bases between the two germline ends. This CDR3 comprises 13 residues. Germline-derived CDR1 and CDR2 are MGHDK and SYGVNS. The CDR3 protein is CASRHTGSYEQYF. DNA for the CDR3: TGTGCCAGCAGACACACAGGGTCCTACGAGCAGTACTTC.

This chain links TRBV20-1 with TRBJ1-1, with a weak D call TRBD1 (5 bases). The CDR3 totals 14 residues. Germline loops: CDR1 DFQATT, CDR2 SNEGSKA (reference sequence). Between the trimmed V and J ends, which lost 1 base and 1 base, there was a span of 10 bases. This chain's CDR3 is CSARVSGTNTEAFF. For the CDR3, the DNA is TGCAGTGCTAGAGTATCAGGGACGAACACTGAAGCTTTCTTT.